This T cell receptor beta chain was obtained from a study of T cells after yellow fever vaccination. Background on the study: The SMART-Seq v4 Ultra Low Input method served to prepare the low-cell-number fractions.

TCRdb passed the 5' RACE reads through MiXCR, listing each CDR3 protein once. The sample records about 63,000 distinct CDR3 sequences, 7.4% being singletons. V shed 10 bases, J shed 4 bases, and the junction held 4 bases outside the gene matches. The CDR3 has 12 residues. CDR1 and CDR2 from the germline V gene are WNHNN and SYGVQD (reference sequence). This clonotype appeared many times. The specimen comprised CD8+ T cells sorted from PBMCs, sampled 15 days after the yellow fever booster vaccination. The clonotype comes from a man in his thirties or forties who received the YFV17D yellow fever vaccine. This rearrangement joins TRBV10-1 to TRBJ2-3; 8 bases fit TRBD2. The CDR3 nucleotides are TGCGCCACCAGCGGGAGCCCAGATACGCAGTATTTT. This gives the protein CATSGSPDTQYF.